The 21 T cell receptor beta chains below come from one sample, sequenced in a study of T cells in Graves' hyperthyroidism and ophthalmopathy. TCR beta CDR3 sequences were amplified from RNA transcripts. The HTBI primer set drove a first-round RT-PCR of the TCR CDR3. Each CDR3 protein gets one entry after TCRdb re-called the multiplex PCR reads with MiXCR. Found here are 200,000 to 300,000 distinct CDR3 sequences, roughly 15% of them singletons; the top ten hold around 30%. Sequences were obtained from blood. The receptors come from a woman between 18 and 30 years old with Graves' ophthalmopathy.

This clonotype was observed at least ten times. V is TRBV20-1 and J is TRBJ1-3; D might be TRBD1 (5 bases). The length of the CDR3 is 14 residues. The germline V gene has CDR1 DFQATT and CDR2 SNEGSKA (reference sequence). V dropped 6 bases and J dropped 6 bases, with 18 bases sitting between them. CDR3 nucleotide sequence: TGCAGTGCAACAAAGGCGGGGGATGAAAACACCATATATTTT. Translating gives CSATKAGDENTIYF.

This clonotype was seen many times. The rearrangement uses TRBV18 and TRBJ2-1; D is possibly TRBD1 (5 bases). Germline values: CDR1 KGHSH, CDR2 LQKENI. V shed 0 bases and J shed 7 bases, with 19 bases lying between them. This CDR3 is 17 amino acids long. DNA for the CDR3: TGTGCCAGCTCACCACCAATTTTAGGGGCCACAAGAAATGAGCAGTTCTTC. It translates to CASSPPILGATRNEQFF.

This clonotype has only a few counts. V and J are TRBV19 and TRBJ1-1; no clear D. The CDR3 is 13 residues long. Per the germline V gene, CDR1 is LNHDA and CDR2 is SQIVND (reference sequence). Deletions cut 5 bases from V and 1 base from J, with 8 bases between. For the CDR3, the DNA is TGTGCCAGTAGTGGCTTCAGGAACACTGAAGCTTTCTTT. Translated: CASSGFRNTEAFF.

The rearrangement links TRBV2 to TRBJ1-1; D gene unclear. Looked up from germline, CDR1 is SNHLY and CDR2 is FYNNEI. Trimming stripped 1 base from V and 6 bases from J, with 21 bases between. The CDR3 sequence is 17 residues long. CDR3 loop: CASSEGPQLPSTSEAFF. CDR3 in DNA: TGTGCCAGCAGTGAAGGGCCGCAGCTACCGAGTACTTCTGAAGCTTTCTTT.

This clonotype has a count of ten or more. This chain uses TRBV7-9 with TRBJ2-5, with 7 bases that match TRBD1. The CDR3 extends over 15 amino acids. The V segment lost 5 bases and the J segment 1 base; nucleotides outside the gene matches: 7. Germline V CDR1 and CDR2: SEHNR, FQNEAQ (reference sequence). The CDR3 coding sequence is TGTGCCAGCAGCACCGGGACAGACCTCCAAGAGACCCAGTACTTC. It yields the protein CASSTGTDLQETQYF.

This clonotype was observed many times. The chain is built from TRBV30 and TRBJ1-5; weak D call: TRBD1 (6 bases). Germline V gene data show CDR1 as GTSNPN and CDR2 as SVGIG (reference sequence). V dropped 2 bases and J dropped 4 bases, with 9 bases sitting between them. There are 13 residues in the CDR3. CDR3 bases: TGTGCCTGGAGTTTCACAGGGAATCAGCCCCAGCATTTT. It encodes CAWSFTGNQPQHF.

This clonotype was detected only a few times. In DNA form, the CDR3 reads TGTGCCAGCAGGGGTACGGGGTCGTACACTGAAGCTTTCTTT. Translating it yields CASRGTGSYTEAFF. The chain uses TRBV5-8 and TRBJ1-1, with D unclear. This CDR3 region has 14 residues. V was clipped by 5 bases and J by 3 bases, with 14 bases between them. The germline V gene encodes CDR1 SGHTS and CDR2 YDEGEE.

This chain links TRBV19 with TRBJ2-3, with D possibly being TRBD2 (5 bases). Germline assignment: CDR1 LNHDA and CDR2 SQIVND (reference sequence). The CDR3 runs 18 residues. Trimming removed 8 bases from V and 7 bases from J, with 31 bases in between. This CDR3 is CASGGDKPSPPTLNTQYF. CDR3 DNA: TGTGCCAGTGGAGGTGACAAGCCTTCCCCCCCCACATTAAATACGCAGTATTTT.

In its sample, this clonotype was seen many times. CDR3 nucleotide sequence: TGCGCCAGCAGCCCAAGATACGGGGGCAACACTGAAGCTTTCTTT. It is translated as CASSPRYGGNTEAFF. This sequence joins TRBV5-1 and TRBJ1-1; perhaps TRBD1 as D (6 bases). This CDR3 spans 15 amino acids. Trimming stripped 4 bases from V and 2 bases from J, with 15 bases between. The germline gives CDR1 SGHRS, CDR2 YFSETQ.

The J gene is TRBJ2-1, the V gene TRBV27; no clear D gene. Trimming removed 4 bases at V and 2 bases at J, with 18 bases between. CDR1 is MNHEY and CDR2 is SMNVEV in the germline V gene (reference sequence). The CDR3 consists of 17 residues. The CDR3 loop reads CASSSRTNTLPYNEQFF. In DNA form, the CDR3 reads TGTGCCAGCAGTTCGAGAACTAATACCCTTCCCTACAATGAGCAGTTCTTC.

This clonotype was picked up many times. The V gene is TRBV6-2 or TRBV6-3, the J gene TRBJ2-3; D not certain. From germline, CDR1 is MNHEY and CDR2 SVGEGT. This CDR3 contains 18 residues. Deletions cut 6 bases from V and 2 bases from J, with 24 bases between. CDR3 bases: TGTGCCAGCAGCCCAAACCCCCCACTCAGGACGGACACAGATACGCAGTATTTT. Encoded protein: CASSPNPPLRTDTDTQYF.

The gene calls are TRBV6-1 and TRBJ2-2, with 7 nucleotides matching TRBD2. V dropped 7 bases and J dropped 1; count of bases not matched to a gene: 12. The CDR3 sequence is 17 residues long. Germline CDR1 is MNHNS and CDR2 is SASEGT. CDR3 nucleotides: TGTGCCAGCAATCCCCTACCGGGACTACTGAACACCGGGGAGCTGTTTTTT. Protein sequence: CASNPLPGLLNTGELFF.

This clonotype was seen ten or more times. The rearrangement joins TRBV27 to TRBJ1-2; a weak D match, TRBD1 (5 bases). Per germline, CDR1 MNHEY and CDR2 SMNVEV (reference sequence). V was trimmed by 8 bases and J by 8 bases, leaving 12 bases between them. CDR3 length equals 11 residues. CDR3 nucleotide sequence: TGTGCCAGCGGGGGACCCCCGGGCTACACCTTC. Protein sequence: CASGGPPGYTF.

This clonotype was observed at least ten times. V usage is TRBV20-1 and J usage is TRBJ2-3; 8 bases are shared with TRBD2. Germline CDR1 and CDR2: DFQATT and SNEGSKA (reference sequence). The CDR3 covers 13 residues. V lost 6 bases to trimming and J lost 4 bases; unmatched junction nucleotides: 6. The CDR3 loop reads CSAGRALADTQYF. CDR3 DNA: TGCAGTGCCGGGAGGGCCCTCGCAGATACGCAGTATTTT.

This clonotype appeared many times. Written as DNA, the CDR3 is TGCGCCAGCAGCTCCTTGGACAGGGGAGGCCAAGAGACCCAGTACTTC. This sequence encodes CASSSLDRGGQETQYF. V usage is TRBV5-1 and J usage is TRBJ2-5; 9 bases fit TRBD1. Germline V gene lookup returns CDR1 SGHRS and CDR2 YFSETQ. The CDR3 runs 16 residues. V shed 3 bases, J shed 1 base, and the junction held 7 bases outside the gene matches.

At least ten counts were recorded for this clonotype. The V call is TRBV7-8, the J call TRBJ2-3, with 7 bases fitting TRBD2. Trimming cost V 7 bases and J 5 bases; bases outside gene matches: 15. The germline gives CDR1 SGHVS, CDR2 FQNEAQ. CDR3 length equals 16 residues. In nucleotides, the CDR3 is TGTGCCAGCAACCGAAGGGAGGCGGGAGTGGTAGATACGCAGTATTTT. Its translation: CASNRREAGVVDTQYF.

V and J are TRBV12-5 and TRBJ1-1, with 7 bases lining up with TRBD1. CDR1 LGHNT and CDR2 FRNRAP come from the germline V gene. The CDR3 is made up of 16 amino acids. The junction had 7 bases not matched to a gene; V was cut back by 3 bases and J by 0 bases. As DNA, the CDR3 is TGTGCTAGTGGTTTAGGAGGGGGCGGGATGAACACTGAAGCTTTCTTT. Protein product: CASGLGGGGMNTEAFF.

This clonotype has at least ten counts. The chain couples TRBV11-2 to TRBJ2-1, with a possible D match to TRBD1 (6 bases). The CDR3 has 14 residues. The V gene's germline CDR1 is SGHAT and CDR2 FQNNGV. The ends were cut back, 1 base at V and 2 bases at J, with 6 bases in the middle. The CDR3, as DNA: TGTGCCAGCAGCTTAGGGACAGCCTACAATGAGCAGTTCTTC. This sequence encodes CASSLGTAYNEQFF.

At least ten counts were recorded for this clonotype. V usage is TRBV20-1 and J usage is TRBJ2-1, with TRBD2 as a possible D gene (5 bases). V lost 3 bases and J lost 8, with 14 bases in between. The germline V gene encodes CDR1 DFQATT and CDR2 SNEGSKA (reference sequence). CDR3 length: 13 amino acids. CDR3 nucleotide sequence: TGCAGTGCTAGGAGGGCCGATATGTATGAGCAGTTCTTC. This encodes CSARRADMYEQFF.

This clonotype was detected many times. The chain has TRBV6-2 or TRBV6-3 and TRBJ2-1; 7 positions agree with TRBD1. V gave up 6 bases and J gave up 14 bases; unmatched junction bases: 13. The CDR3 covers 13 residues. CDR1 and CDR2 (germline): MNHEY, SVGEGT. DNA of the CDR3: TGTGCCAGCAGGCAAACTGGGACAGCGGTGGAGTTCTTC. This gives the protein CASRQTGTAVEFF.

This clonotype was found many times. The DNA for the CDR3 is TGTGCCAGCAGGCCCCAGGGACATGAGCAGTTCTTC. This codes for CASRPQGHEQFF. The chain employs TRBV28 and TRBJ2-1, with D perhaps given as TRBD1 or TRBD2 (5 bases each). The CDR3 totals 12 residues. The ends were cut back, 6 bases at V and 8 bases at J, with 11 bases in the middle. The germline CDR1 and CDR2 sequences are MDHEN and SYDVKM.